The clone carrying this TCR beta chain was seen ten or more times. Its antigen is still unknown. This record comes from a study of spatial heterogeneity in lung cancer. Across the study: TCR and UMI combinations that were unique each appeared, on average, more than ten times in raw reads.

MiXCR, run by TCRdb on the 5' RACE reads, gives a single entry per CDR3 protein. The table shows tens of thousands of distinct CDR3 sequences, with nearly 6.5% occurring only once. Time point reported: sample taken at primary tumor resection. Findings and caveats of the study: Mutation counts in tumors were tracked by counts of expanded intratumoral alpha and beta TCRs.

There are 14 residues in the CDR3. Germline V gene lookup returns CDR1 LNHDA and CDR2 SQIVND (reference sequence). The V end was cut by 4 bases, the J end by 2 bases, with 11 bases between. The sample in question was lung tumor tissue, obtained at surgery. This sequence originates from a male donor with early-stage non-small cell lung cancer. V is TRBV19 and J is TRBJ2-5; D might be TRBD2 (5 bases). The CDR3 region has the DNA TGTGCCAGTAGTAACCTGGACTGGCAAGAGACCCAGTACTTC. Protein: CASSNLDWQETQYF. Looking up the rest from reference TRBV19 and TRBJ2-5 gives the full variable domain: DGGITQSPKYLFRKEGQNVTLSCEQNLNHDAMYWYRQDPGQGLRLIYYSQIVNDFQKGDIAEGYSVSREKKESFPLTVTSAQKNPTAFYLCASSNLDWQETQYFGPGTRLLVL.